Below, 14 T cell receptor beta chains from the same sample are listed, as sequenced in a study of T cells after yellow fever vaccination. MiXCR, run by TCRdb on the 5' RACE reads, gives a single entry per CDR3 protein. The repertoire has over 150,000 distinct CDR3 sequences, under 7.5% of them found once; the top ten carry over 2%. The sample was CD4+ T cells sorted from PBMCs, taken more than 4 days after the first yellow fever vaccination. Receptor source: a man between 18 and 29 years old who received the YFV17D yellow fever vaccine.

This clonotype was found many times. J is TRBJ2-5 and V is TRBV10-3, with a weak D call TRBD1 (6 bases). Germline CDR1 is ENHRY and CDR2 is SYGVKD. The CDR3 sequence is 14 residues long. Trimming pared 3 bases from V and 3 bases from J, leaving 11 bases between. CDR3 residues: CAISDKDRKETQYF. CDR3 coding DNA: TGTGCCATCAGTGACAAAGACAGGAAAGAGACCCAGTACTTC.

The sample holds many counts of this clonotype. This chain joins TRBV11-3 and TRBJ2-3, with 7 bases lining up with TRBD2. The CDR3 has 17 amino acids. Losses at the gene ends were 0 bases for V and 0 bases for J; bases not matched to a gene: 6. Germline V gene lookup returns CDR1 SGHNT and CDR2 YENEEA. The CDR3 DNA is TGTGCCAGCAGCTTAGATCGTGGACTAGTGAGCACAGATACGCAGTATTTT. It encodes CASSLDRGLVSTDTQYF.

This clonotype was counted a few times. This chain links TRBV6-2 or TRBV6-3 with TRBJ2-5; a weak D match, TRBD1 (5 bases). The CDR3 runs to 15 residues. V lost 5 bases and J 1 base, leaving 14 bases between the germline ends. Germline V lookup: CDR1 MNHEY, CDR2 SVGEGT. The CDR3: CASSPGFRGQETQYF. The DNA of the CDR3 is TGTGCCAGCAGTCCCGGTTTTAGGGGCCAAGAGACCCAGTACTTC.

This clonotype was picked up many times. V usage is TRBV29-1 and J usage is TRBJ2-1; 13 nucleotides line up with TRBD2. This CDR3 contains 13 residues. The V segment lost 8 bases and the J segment 9 bases; nucleotides outside the gene matches: 7. Germline CDR1 is SQVTM and CDR2 is ANQGSEA. The CDR3 is CSTRTSGGLEQFF. As DNA, the CDR3 is TGCAGCACCAGGACTAGCGGGGGCCTTGAGCAGTTCTTC.

This chain connects TRBV12-3 or TRBV12-4 to TRBJ1-1; D call uncertain. The CDR3 runs 15 residues. V lost 3 bases, J lost 1 base, and 12 bases lay in between. CDR3 in amino acids: CASSLTSGANTEAFF. The CDR3, as DNA: TGTGCCAGCAGTTTGACAAGTGGCGCGAACACTGAAGCTTTCTTT.

This clonotype was detected many times. This chain connects TRBV11-2 to TRBJ2-1, with D unresolved. Trimming took 3 bases from V and 9 from J, leaving 12 bases between them. Germline CDR1 SGHAT, CDR2 FQNNGV. The length of the CDR3 is 13 residues. The CDR3 here is CASSFRLLGEQFF. Here the CDR3 DNA reads TGTGCCAGCAGCTTCAGGTTATTGGGTGAGCAGTTCTTC.

This clonotype appeared many times. V and J are TRBV12-3 or TRBV12-4 and TRBJ2-3; 8 nucleotides agree with TRBD1. This CDR3 spans 14 amino acids. V shed 3 bases, J shed 5 bases, and the junction held 4 bases outside the gene matches. The CDR3 nucleotides are TGTGCCAGCAGTTTTTATACAGGGGGAGATACGCAGTATTTT. It encodes CASSFYTGGDTQYF.

This clonotype was observed a handful of times. V gene TRBV7-8 combines with J gene TRBJ2-5; 13 positions agree with TRBD2. V lost 4 bases and J lost 5; bases outside the gene matches: 4. Germline V CDR1 and CDR2: SGHVS, FQNEAQ. This CDR3 contains 15 residues. CDR3 coding DNA: TGTGCCAGCAGCTCACTAGCGGGGGGGCATGAGACCCAGTACTTC. Its protein product is CASSSLAGGHETQYF.

In its sample, this clonotype was seen a few times. V gene TRBV6-2 or TRBV6-3 combines with J gene TRBJ2-7; D unclear. The germline gives CDR1 MNHEY, CDR2 SVGEGT. The CDR3 extends over 13 amino acids. Trimming took off 5 bases at V and 7 bases at J, with 15 bases between the two ends. The CDR3 nucleotides read TGTGCCAGCAGTGACTGGATGCTGGGGGAGCAGTACGTC. It specifies CASSDWMLGEQYV.

This clonotype was detected a few times. V and J are TRBV29-1 and TRBJ1-2; a weak D match, TRBD1 (6 bases). The CDR3 covers 15 residues. The germline gives CDR1 SQVTM, CDR2 ANQGSEA. Trimming pared 6 bases from V and 6 bases from J, leaving 23 bases between. The CDR3 DNA reads TGCAGCGTCACCCGACAAGGGGGTGGTTATGATGGCTACACCTTC. It specifies CSVTRQGGGYDGYTF.

J is TRBJ2-4 and V is TRBV5-1; D is possibly TRBD2 (6 bases). V was clipped by 0 bases and J by 3 bases, with 13 bases between them. Germline CDR1 is SGHRS and CDR2 is YFSETQ. This CDR3 is 16 amino acids long. The CDR3 nucleotides read TGCGCCAGCAGCTTGGCGGGGCGGCGGGGCAAAAACATTCAGTACTTC. Its translation is CASSLAGRRGKNIQYF.

This clonotype has a count of ten or more. The rearrangement links TRBV12-3 or TRBV12-4 to TRBJ2-7; D possibly uses TRBD1 or TRBD2 (6 bases each). V lost 3 bases and J lost 0, with 9 bases in between. This CDR3 contains 14 residues. In DNA, the CDR3 is TGTGCCAGCAGTTTGGGGGGCAGCTCCTACGAGCAGTACTTC. Encoded protein: CASSLGGSSYEQYF.

This clonotype showed up many times. CDR3 bases: TGTGCCAGCTCACGACAGGGTTCGGATTCACCCCTCCACTTT. Translated: CASSRQGSDSPLHF. The chain joins TRBV18 to TRBJ1-6; 7 positions match TRBD1. The germline V gene encodes CDR1 KGHSH and CDR2 LQKENI. This CDR3 has 14 residues. V lost 4 bases and J lost 8; bases outside the gene matches: 5. The full variable domain, its missing parts supplied by reference TRBV18 and TRBJ1-6, is NAGVMQNPRHLVRRRGQEARLRCSPMKGHSHVYWYRQLPEEGLKFMVYLQKENIIDESGMPKERFSAEFPKEGPSILRIQQVVRGDSAAYFCASSRQGSDSPLHFGNGTRLTVT.

As regards this clonotype: This clone may be a read error of a much larger clone one base away. The DNA for the CDR3 is TGCGCCAGCAGACAAGATGAGGGGTGGGGAACTGAAGCTTTCTTT. Translation: CASRQDEGWGTEAFF. The chain recombines TRBV4-3 with TRBJ1-1, with a possible D match to TRBD1 (5 bases). This CDR3 has 15 residues. Germline assignment: CDR1 LGHNA and CDR2 YSLEER.